The T cell receptor (beta chain) described here comes from a study of cytomegalovirus exposure and HLA in healthy donors. This clone was picked up a small number of times. The antigen is undetermined. Trimming cost V 6 bases and J 1 base, with 18 bases left between them. Germline-derived CDR1 and CDR2 are SGHTA and FQGTGA. The CDR3 length is 16 residues. General study results and limits: Per a later analysis, HLA-associated TCR beta chains showed more clonal expansion than other, equally common TCR beta chains.

Amplification used 60 Vbeta primers and 13 Jbeta primers. The assay was immunoSEQ multiplex PCR, and TCRdb's table has in-frame clones only and misses some. The repertoire holds more than 140,000 clones, with around 66% as singletons. The donors were healthy bone marrow donors. V and J are TRBV7-3 and TRBJ1-1; D possibly corresponds to TRBD1 (6 bases). Input material: PBMCs. This receptor was identified in a woman under 40 in good health and CMV-seropositive. The CDR3 DNA sequence: TGTGCCAGCAGATTGGGGGCGAGTACGAGGAACACTGAAGCTTTCTTT. Amino acids: CASRLGASTRNTEAFF.